This entry lists 7 T cell receptor beta chains sequenced from one sample in a study of beta chain features in type 1 diabetes. All of the isolated RNA was reverse transcribed, so expressed TCRB transcripts were sequenced. Clones were read by immunoSEQ multiplex PCR, and TCRdb kept only the in-frame ones, dropping some. The table records 150,000 to 200,000 clones, around 13% of them present only once. Sequencing input: central memory CD4+ T cells from blood. These receptors originate from a woman between 18 and 29 years old in good health.

This clone was seen only a few times. This rearrangement joins TRBV5-6 to TRBJ2-7; weak D call: TRBD2 (5 bases). V lost 2 bases and J lost 6, with 12 bases in between. The CDR3 totals 13 residues. The germline gives CDR1 SGHDT, CDR2 YYEEEE. As DNA, the CDR3 is TGTGCCAGCAGCTTAACGGGGTCTTTCGAGCAGTACTTC. This sequence encodes CASSLTGSFEQYF.

This clone was counted a few times. The rearrangement links TRBV28 to TRBJ2-2; 8 bases match TRBD2. The CDR3 has 15 amino acids. In germline, CDR1 is MDHEN, CDR2 SYDVKM. Trimming cost V 8 bases and J 6 bases; bases outside gene matches: 11. In nucleotides, the CDR3 is TGTGCCAGCCGACGGGGGGGAAGAGTCGCCGGGGAGCTGTTTTTT. It codes for CASRRGGRVAGELFF.

This clone was detected a few times. This sequence joins TRBV28 and TRBJ2-7, with 7 positions matching TRBD2. The V gene end was trimmed by 4 bases and the J gene end by 5 bases; junction bases not matched to a gene: 11. The CDR3 contains 15 residues. Germline V gene data show CDR1 as MDHEN and CDR2 as SYDVKM. CDR3 in DNA: TGTGCCAGCAGTTCCCCCCGGGGGACTAAGGACGAGCAGTACTTC. It yields the protein CASSSPRGTKDEQYF.

This clone was found a few times. This chain uses TRBV7-9 with TRBJ1-5, with D perhaps TRBD1 (5 bases). CDR3 length: 13 amino acids. Trimming took 5 bases from V and 4 from J, leaving 9 bases between them. Germline CDR1 is SEHNR and CDR2 is FQNEAQ (reference sequence). DNA of the CDR3: TGTGCCAGCAGCCGACAGAGTAATCAGCCCCAGCATTTT. This encodes CASSRQSNQPQHF.

The sample holds a few counts of this clone. The rearrangement links TRBV7-2 to TRBJ2-1, with TRBD2 matching over 16 bases. There are 15 residues in the CDR3. The junction had 5 bases not matched to a gene; V was cut back by 0 bases and J by 15 bases. CDR1 is SGHTA and CDR2 is FQGNSA in the germline V gene. The CDR3, as DNA: TGTGCCAGCAGCTTAGCGGGACTAGCGGGAGGGAGGCTGTTCTTC. This sequence encodes CASSLAGLAGGRLFF.

This chain uses TRBV7-2 with TRBJ2-3, with a weak D call TRBD2 (5 bases). The CDR3 sequence is 16 residues long. Germline CDR1 is SGHTA and CDR2 is FQGNSA. V was clipped by 5 bases and J by 2 bases, with 17 bases between them. The chain's CDR3 is CASSARGFLFTDTQYF. DNA for the CDR3: TGTGCCAGCAGCGCTCGGGGTTTTCTTTTCACAGATACGCAGTATTTT.

The genes are TRBV7-3 and TRBJ2-1; TRBD2 matches at 9 bases. Germline CDR1 reads SGHTA; CDR2 reads FQGTGA. There are 15 residues in the CDR3. The junction had 11 bases not matched to a gene; V was cut back by 4 bases and J by 10 bases. The CDR3 DNA sequence: TGTGCCAGCAGCTCGTTTAGCGGGAGTTTTCAGGAGCAGTTCTTC. It codes for CASSSFSGSFQEQFF.